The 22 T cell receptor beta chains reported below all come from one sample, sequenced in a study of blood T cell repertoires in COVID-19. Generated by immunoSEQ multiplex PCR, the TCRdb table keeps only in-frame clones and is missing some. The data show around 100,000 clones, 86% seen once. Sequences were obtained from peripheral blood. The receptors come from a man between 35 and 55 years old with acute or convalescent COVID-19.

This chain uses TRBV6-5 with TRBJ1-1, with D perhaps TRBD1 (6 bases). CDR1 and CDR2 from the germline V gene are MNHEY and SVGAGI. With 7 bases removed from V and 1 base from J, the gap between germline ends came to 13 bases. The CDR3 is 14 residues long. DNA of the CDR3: TGTGCCAGCAATGGGGGCAGGGCGAACACTGAAGCTTTCTTT. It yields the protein CASNGGRANTEAFF.

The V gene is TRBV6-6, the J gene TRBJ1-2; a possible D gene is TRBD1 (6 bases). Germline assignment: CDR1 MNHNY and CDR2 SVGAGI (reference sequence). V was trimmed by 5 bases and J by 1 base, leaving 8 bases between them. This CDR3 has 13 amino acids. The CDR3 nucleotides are TGTGCCAGCAGTCAGGGGATTAACTATGGCTACACCTTC. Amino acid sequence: CASSQGINYGYTF.

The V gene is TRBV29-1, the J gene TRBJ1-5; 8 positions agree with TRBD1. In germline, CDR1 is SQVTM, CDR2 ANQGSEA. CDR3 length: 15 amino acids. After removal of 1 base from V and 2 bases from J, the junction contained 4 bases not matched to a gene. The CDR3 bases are TGCAGCGTTGAAGTGACAGGGGAAGGCAATCAGCCCCAGCATTTT. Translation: CSVEVTGEGNQPQHF.

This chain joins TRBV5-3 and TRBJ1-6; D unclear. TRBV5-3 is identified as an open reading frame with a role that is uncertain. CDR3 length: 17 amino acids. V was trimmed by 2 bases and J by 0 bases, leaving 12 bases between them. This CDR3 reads CARSFWFPSSYNSPLHF. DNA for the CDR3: TGTGCCAGAAGCTTTTGGTTCCCGAGCTCCTATAATTCACCCCTCCACTTT.

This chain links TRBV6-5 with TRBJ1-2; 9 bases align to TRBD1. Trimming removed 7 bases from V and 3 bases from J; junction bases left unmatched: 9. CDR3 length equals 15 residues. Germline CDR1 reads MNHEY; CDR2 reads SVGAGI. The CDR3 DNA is TGTGCCAGCAAAGGAGGGACAGGGAATTACTATGGCTACACCTTC. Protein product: CASKGGTGNYYGYTF.

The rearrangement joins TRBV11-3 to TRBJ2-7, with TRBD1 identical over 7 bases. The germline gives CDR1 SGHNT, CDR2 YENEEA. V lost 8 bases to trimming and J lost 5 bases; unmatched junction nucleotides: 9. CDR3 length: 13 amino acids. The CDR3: CASAPRQGNEQYF. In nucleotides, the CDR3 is TGTGCCAGCGCCCCCCGACAGGGCAACGAGCAGTACTTC. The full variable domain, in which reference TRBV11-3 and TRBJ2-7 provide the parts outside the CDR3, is EAGVVQSPRYKIIEKKQPVAFWCNPISGHNTLYWYLQNLGQGPELLIRYENEEAVDDSQLPKDRFSAERLKGVDSTLKIQPAELGDSAVYLCASAPRQGNEQYFGPGTRLTVT.

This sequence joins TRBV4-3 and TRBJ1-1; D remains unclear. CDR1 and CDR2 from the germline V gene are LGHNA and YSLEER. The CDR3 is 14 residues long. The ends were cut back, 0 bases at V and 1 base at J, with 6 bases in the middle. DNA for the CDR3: TGCGCCAGCAGCCAAGAGGGCCCGAACACTGAAGCTTTCTTT. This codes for CASSQEGPNTEAFF.

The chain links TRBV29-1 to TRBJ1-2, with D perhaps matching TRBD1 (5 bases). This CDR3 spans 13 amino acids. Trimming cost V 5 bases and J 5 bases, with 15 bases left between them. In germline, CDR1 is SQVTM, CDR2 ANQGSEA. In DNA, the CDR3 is TGCAGCGTTTTCCCGACAGCGAGATATGGCTACACCTTC. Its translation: CSVFPTARYGYTF.

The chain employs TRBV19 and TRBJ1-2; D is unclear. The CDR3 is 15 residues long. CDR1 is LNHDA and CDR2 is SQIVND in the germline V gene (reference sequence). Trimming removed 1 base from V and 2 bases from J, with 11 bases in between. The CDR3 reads CASSIAAGVNYGYTF. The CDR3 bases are TGTGCCAGTAGTATAGCCGCAGGCGTAAACTATGGCTACACCTTC.

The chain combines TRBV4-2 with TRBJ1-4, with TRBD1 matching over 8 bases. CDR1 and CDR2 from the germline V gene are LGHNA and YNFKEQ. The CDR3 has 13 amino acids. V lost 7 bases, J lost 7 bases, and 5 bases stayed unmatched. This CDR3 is CASTGGAGEKLFF. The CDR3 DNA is TGTGCCAGCACAGGGGGCGCGGGTGAAAAACTGTTTTTT.

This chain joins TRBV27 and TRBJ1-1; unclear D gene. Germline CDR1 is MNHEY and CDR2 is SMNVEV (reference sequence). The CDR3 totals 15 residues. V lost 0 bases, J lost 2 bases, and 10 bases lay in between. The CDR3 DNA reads TGTGCCAGCAGTTTATCTATAGAGGGTAACACTGAAGCTTTCTTT. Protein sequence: CASSLSIEGNTEAFF.

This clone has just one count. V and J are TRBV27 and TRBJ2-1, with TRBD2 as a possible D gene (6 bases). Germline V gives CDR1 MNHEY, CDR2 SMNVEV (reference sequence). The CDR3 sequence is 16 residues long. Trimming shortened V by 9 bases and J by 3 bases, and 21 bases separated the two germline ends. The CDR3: CARQIGLFDLYNEQFF. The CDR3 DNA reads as TGTGCCAGGCAAATAGGACTATTCGACCTCTACAATGAGCAGTTCTTC.

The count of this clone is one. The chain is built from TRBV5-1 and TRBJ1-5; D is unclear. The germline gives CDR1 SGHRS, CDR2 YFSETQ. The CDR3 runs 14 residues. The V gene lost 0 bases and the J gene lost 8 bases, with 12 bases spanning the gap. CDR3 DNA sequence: TGCGCCAGCAGCTTGGGGGCAGGCGGGGAGCCCCAGCATTTT. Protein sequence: CASSLGAGGEPQHF.

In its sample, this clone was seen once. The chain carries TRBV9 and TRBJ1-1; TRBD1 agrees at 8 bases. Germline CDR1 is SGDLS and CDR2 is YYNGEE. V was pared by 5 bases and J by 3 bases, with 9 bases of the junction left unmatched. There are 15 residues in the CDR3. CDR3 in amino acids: CASSYITGGDTEAFF. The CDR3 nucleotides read TGTGCCAGCAGTTATATAACAGGGGGGGACACTGAAGCTTTCTTT.

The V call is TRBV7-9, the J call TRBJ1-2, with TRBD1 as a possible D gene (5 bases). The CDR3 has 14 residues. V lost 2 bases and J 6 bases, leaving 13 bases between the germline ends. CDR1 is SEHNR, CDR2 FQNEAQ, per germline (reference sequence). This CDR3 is CASSLPGEGNGYTF. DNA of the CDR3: TGTGCCAGCAGCTTACCTGGGGAGGGGAATGGCTACACCTTC.

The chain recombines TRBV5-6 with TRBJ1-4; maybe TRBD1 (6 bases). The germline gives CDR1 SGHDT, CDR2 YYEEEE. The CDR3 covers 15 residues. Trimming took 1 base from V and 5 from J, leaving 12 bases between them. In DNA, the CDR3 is TGTGCCAGCAGCTTGAGGACAGTAACAAATGAAAAACTGTTTTTT. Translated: CASSLRTVTNEKLFF.

CDR3: CASSAPTGFHEQYF. CDR3 nucleotide sequence: TGTGCCAGCAGTGCCCCGACAGGGTTCCACGAGCAGTACTTC. The chain couples TRBV6-4 to TRBJ2-7; TRBD1 agrees at 7 bases. Trimming cost V 4 bases and J 5 bases; bases outside gene matches: 8. This CDR3 is 14 amino acids long. Germline V gives CDR1 MRHNA, CDR2 SNTAGT.

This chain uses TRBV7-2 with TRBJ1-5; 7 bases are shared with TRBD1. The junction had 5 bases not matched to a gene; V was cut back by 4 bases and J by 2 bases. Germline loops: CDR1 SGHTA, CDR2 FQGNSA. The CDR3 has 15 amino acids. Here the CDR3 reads CASSSDRAGNQPQHF. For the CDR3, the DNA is TGTGCCAGCAGCTCTGACAGGGCCGGCAATCAGCCCCAGCATTTT.

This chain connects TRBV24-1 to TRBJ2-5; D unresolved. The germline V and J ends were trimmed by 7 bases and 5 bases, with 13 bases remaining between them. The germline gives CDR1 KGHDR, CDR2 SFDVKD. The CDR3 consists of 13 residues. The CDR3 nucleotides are TGTGCCACCAGCCCCACCGGTGTTGAGACCCAGTACTTC. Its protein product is CATSPTGVETQYF.

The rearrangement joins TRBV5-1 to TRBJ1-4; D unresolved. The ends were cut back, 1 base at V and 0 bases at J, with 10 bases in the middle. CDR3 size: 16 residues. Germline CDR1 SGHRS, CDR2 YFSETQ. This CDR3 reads CASSLSSGSTNEKLFF. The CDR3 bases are TGCGCCAGCAGCTTGTCCTCCGGTTCAACTAATGAAAAACTGTTTTTT. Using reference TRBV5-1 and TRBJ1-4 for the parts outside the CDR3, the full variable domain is KAGVTQTPRYLIKTRGQQVTLSCSPISGHRSVSWYQQTPGQGLQFLFEYFSETQRNKGNFPGRFSGRQFSNSRSEMNVSTLELGDSALYLCASSLSSGSTNEKLFFGSGTQLSVL.

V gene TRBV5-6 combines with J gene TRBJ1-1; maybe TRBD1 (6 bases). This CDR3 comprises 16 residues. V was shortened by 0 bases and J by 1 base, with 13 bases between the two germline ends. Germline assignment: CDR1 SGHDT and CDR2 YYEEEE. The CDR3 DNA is TGTGCCAGCAGCTTGGGAGCAGGGGACCGGAACACTGAAGCTTTCTTT. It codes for CASSLGAGDRNTEAFF.

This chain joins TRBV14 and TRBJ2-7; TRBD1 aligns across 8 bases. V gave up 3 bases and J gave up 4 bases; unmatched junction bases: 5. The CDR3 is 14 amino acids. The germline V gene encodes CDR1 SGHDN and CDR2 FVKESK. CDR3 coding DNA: TGTGCCAGCAGCCACTGGGACAGGAATTACGAGCAGTACTTC. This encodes CASSHWDRNYEQYF.